The 22 T cell receptor beta chains below all came from one sample that was sequenced in a study of breast tumors, draining lymph nodes, adjacent tissues (dated by TCRdb to the mid-2010s). Library preparation employed multiplex PCR. The sequencing machine was an Illumina HiSeq 2000. Using fastp at Q25 and MiXCR, TCRdb reprocessed the public reads and kept productive beta chains. Rows are unified per CDR3 protein, each entry keeping the most common DNA and genes. The sample table contains 150,000 to 200,000 distinct CDR3 sequences; only one count was recorded for more than 25% of them. Clones ranked in the top ten supply roughly 3.8% of the sample. The axillary draining lymph nodes of breast cancer patients were the source of the lymph node samples. The sequenced sample consisted of axillary lymph node tissue. Receptors originate from a female donor with breast cancer. Some clones in this sample may be carry-over from other donors' samples.

This chain uses TRBV11-2 with TRBJ2-6, with 7 bases lining up with TRBD2. This CDR3 contains 19 residues. The germline V gene encodes CDR1 SGHAT and CDR2 FQNNGV. After removal of 1 base from V and 0 bases from J, the junction contained 9 bases not matched to a gene. CDR3 loop: CASSLVYGEGISGANVLTF. The CDR3 DNA follows: TGTGCCAGCAGCTTAGTCTACGGGGAGGGAATCTCTGGGGCCAACGTCCTGACTTTC. The full variable domain, rest sourced from reference TRBV11-2 and TRBJ2-6, is EAGVAQSPRYKIIEKRQSVAFWCNPISGHATLYWYQQILGQGPKLLIQFQNNGVVDDSQLPKDRFSAERLKGVDSTLKIQPAKLEDSAVYLCASSLVYGEGISGANVLTFGAGSRLTVL.

The sample holds many counts of this clonotype. This rearrangement joins TRBV2 to TRBJ2-5; D unresolved. Germline values: CDR1 SNHLY, CDR2 FYNNEI. Trimming pared 4 bases from V and 4 bases from J, leaving 4 bases between. The CDR3 extends over 11 amino acids. The CDR3 DNA follows: TGTGCCAGCAGTGTCAGAGAGACCCAGTACTTC. Translated, it gives CASSVRETQYF.

This clonotype was observed a few times. J is TRBJ1-1 and V is TRBV13, with TRBD1 matching over 8 bases. There are 13 residues in the CDR3. V lost 5 bases and J lost 7; bases outside the gene matches: 6. CDR1 is PRHDT, CDR2 FYEKMQ, per germline (reference sequence). The CDR3 region is CASSPGQGGEAFF. CDR3 sequence (DNA): TGTGCCAGCAGCCCCGGACAGGGAGGTGAAGCTTTCTTT.

V and J are TRBV10-1 and TRBJ2-5, with D possibly TRBD2 on 6 matching bases. This CDR3 has 15 residues. V was clipped by 8 bases and J by 7 bases, with 23 bases between them. Germline V gives CDR1 WNHNN, CDR2 SYGVQD (reference sequence). CDR3 amino acids: CASVISGTGEVTQYF. CDR3 in DNA: TGCGCCAGCGTCATTTCCGGGACGGGAGAAGTGACCCAGTACTTC.

The rearrangement links TRBV7-8 to TRBJ1-1; D is possibly TRBD1 (5 bases). This CDR3 region has 14 residues. V was clipped by 4 bases and J by 5 bases, with 14 bases between them. CDR1 is SGHVS, CDR2 FQNEAQ, per germline. The CDR3, as DNA: TGTGCCAGCAGCTCCACGGAGGGGAGAACTGAAGCTTTCTTT. Translating gives CASSSTEGRTEAFF. Full variable domain (remainder filled in from reference TRBV7-8 and TRBJ1-1): GAGVSQSPRYKVAKRGQDVALRCDPISGHVSLFWYQQALGQGPEFLTYFQNEAQLDKSGLPSDRFFAERPEGSVSTLKIQRTQQEDSAVYLCASSSTEGRTEAFFGQGTRLTVV.

About this clonotype: A much larger clone differs by one base, so this may be a read error. The CDR3 ends on some other residue instead of the conserved phenylalanine or tryptophan, so this is likely a read error. This sequence joins TRBV7-9 and TRBJ2-1; perhaps TRBD1 as D (6 bases). The CDR3 contains 14 residues. V lost 3 bases to trimming and J lost 6 bases, with 12 bases between them. Germline V CDR1 and CDR2: SEHNR, FQNEAQ (reference sequence). CDR3 nucleotides: TGTGCCAGCAGCTTGTCTTTAGGGGGCAATGAGCAGTTCCTC. This codes for CASSLSLGGNEQFL.

In this sample, this clonotype turned up once. The rearrangement links TRBV2 to TRBJ2-6, with 7 bases lining up with TRBD2. After removal of 5 bases from V and 4 bases from J, the junction contained 5 bases not matched to a gene. Germline CDR1 reads SNHLY; CDR2 reads FYNNEI. The length of the CDR3 is 15 residues. The CDR3 DNA follows: TGTGCCAGCAGTTCGGCGGGGGTGGGGGCCAACGTCCTGACTTTC. It is translated as CASSSAGVGANVLTF.

This clonotype was observed at least ten times. The chain is built from TRBV5-1 and TRBJ2-5; possibly TRBD1 for D (5 bases). Germline V gene lookup returns CDR1 SGHRS and CDR2 YFSETQ. V lost 4 bases, J lost 5 bases, and 9 bases lay in between. CDR3 length: 12 amino acids. The CDR3 DNA reads TGCGCCAGCAGCGCCTCAGGGGAGACCCAGTACTTC. It is translated as CASSASGETQYF.

This chain uses TRBV2 with TRBJ1-5; D ambiguous. CDR3 length: 13 amino acids. Per germline, CDR1 SNHLY and CDR2 FYNNEI. The CDR3 is CARDRGESQPQHF. The CDR3 DNA is TGTGCTAGAGATCGTGGGGAGAGTCAGCCCCAGCATTTT.

V and J are TRBV11-2 and TRBJ2-6; TRBD1 matches 9 bases. The V gene's germline CDR1 is SGHAT and CDR2 FQNNGV. With 5 bases clipped from V and 4 bases from J, the junction kept 6 bases outside the gene matches. The CDR3 runs 16 residues. CDR3 residues: CASSPQDRGGANVLTF. Written as DNA, the CDR3 is TGTGCCAGCAGCCCGCAGGACAGGGGAGGGGCCAACGTCCTGACTTTC.

This clonotype was found many times. V gene TRBV9 combines with J gene TRBJ2-3; possibly TRBD2 for D (6 bases). The V and J ends lost 1 base and 2 bases respectively, with 8 bases between them. Germline loops: CDR1 SGDLS, CDR2 YYNGEE. There are 14 residues in the CDR3. The CDR3 sequence is CASSVTSPTDTQYF. CDR3 in DNA: TGTGCCAGCAGCGTAACTAGCCCCACAGATACGCAGTATTTT.

This clonotype was picked up many times. The chain recombines TRBV11-2 with TRBJ2-3; tentatively, D is TRBD1 or TRBD2 (5 bases each). The CDR3 has 16 residues. Per germline, CDR1 SGHAT and CDR2 FQNNGV. V was clipped by 7 bases and J by 0 bases, with 17 bases between them. The CDR3 nucleotides read TGTGCCAGCACCCAACGGGGCTGGCGGAGCACAGATACGCAGTATTTT. Protein product: CASTQRGWRSTDTQYF.

The chain links TRBV11-3 to TRBJ1-1; D is perhaps TRBD1 (5 bases). Germline CDR1 is SGHNT and CDR2 is YENEEA. V shed 2 bases and J shed 3 bases, with 19 bases lying between them. The CDR3 extends over 17 amino acids. The CDR3 region is CASSLTSQARVDTEAFF. The DNA for the CDR3 is TGTGCCAGCAGCTTAACCTCACAGGCAAGGGTAGACACTGAAGCTTTCTTT.

This clonotype appeared many times. V is TRBV12-3 or TRBV12-4 and J is TRBJ1-6; D is possibly TRBD1 (5 bases). This CDR3 region has 15 residues. Trimming cost V 5 bases and J 5 bases, with 13 bases left between them. The CDR3: CASSPRGRDNSPLHF. CDR3 in DNA: TGTGCCAGCAGTCCACGGGGGAGGGATAATTCACCCCTCCACTTT.

The chain is built from TRBV30 and TRBJ1-4; D unresolved. The V gene lost 1 base and the J gene lost 8 bases, with 14 bases spanning the gap. The CDR3 totals 14 residues. Germline V lookup: CDR1 GTSNPN, CDR2 SVGIG (reference sequence). DNA for the CDR3: TGTGCCTGGAGTGGCGGTCCTTCTGCGGAAAAACTGTTTTTT. Translated, it gives CAWSGGPSAEKLFF.

This clonotype was found many times. The chain joins TRBV12-3 or TRBV12-4 to TRBJ2-7; the match to TRBD1 covers 7 bases. The CDR3 runs to 15 residues. The J segment lost 7 bases and the V segment lost 5 bases, leaving 14 bases of the junction unmatched. The DNA for the CDR3 is TGTGCCAGCAGTCCAGGGGGTAGGGTCCGGGTGGAGCAGTACTTC. Amino acids: CASSPGGRVRVEQYF.

The chain joins TRBV7-2 to TRBJ2-3; 8 bases agree with TRBD2. V lost 3 bases to trimming and J lost 6 bases; unmatched junction nucleotides: 5. CDR1 and CDR2 from the germline V gene are SGHTA and FQGNSA. There are 14 residues in the CDR3. Here the CDR3 DNA reads TGTGCCAGCAGCTTCGGCGGGGGGCCGGATACGCAGTATTTT. This translates into CASSFGGGPDTQYF. Together with reference TRBV7-2 and TRBJ2-3, the CDR3 gives the full variable domain: GAGVSQSPSNKVTEKGKDVELRCDPISGHTALYWYRQSLGQGLEFLIYFQGNSAPDKSGLPSDRFSAERTGGSVSTLTIQRTQQEDSAVYLCASSFGGGPDTQYFGPGTRLTVL.

The DNA for the CDR3 is TGCAGTGCTAGAAGGGACTTCGCGACCTCCGAGCAGTACTTC. Protein: CSARRDFATSEQYF. The genes are TRBV20-1 and TRBJ2-7; maybe TRBD2 (6 bases). Germline CDR1 is DFQATT and CDR2 is SNEGSKA (reference sequence). The CDR3 length is 14 residues. The germline V and J ends were trimmed by 2 bases and 6 bases, with 17 bases remaining between them.

This clonotype was seen repeatedly, ten times or more. The chain carries TRBV29-1 and TRBJ1-2, with 7 positions matching TRBD1. This CDR3 is built from 12 residues. Germline V CDR1 and CDR2: SQVTM, ANQGSEA. V lost 6 bases to trimming and J lost 3 bases; unmatched junction nucleotides: 4. CDR3 region: CSVPTGDYGYTF. The CDR3 DNA sequence: TGCAGCGTCCCTACAGGGGACTATGGCTACACCTTC.

In this sample, this clonotype turned up many times. The chain joins TRBV6-1 to TRBJ2-1, with 10 bases aligning to TRBD1. CDR3 length: 17 amino acids. From germline, CDR1 is MNHNS and CDR2 SASEGT. V was clipped by 6 bases and J by 8 bases; unmatched bases: 16. CDR3 nucleotide sequence: TGTGCCAGCAGGGGGCCGCGGGACAGGGGAGCACTCGATGAGCAGTTCTTC. Translation gives CASRGPRDRGALDEQFF.

Details on this clonotype: One base away lies a much larger clone, so this may be a sequencing read error. The rearrangement joins TRBV11-1 to TRBJ2-7; perhaps D is TRBD1 or TRBD2 (5 bases each). This CDR3 has 17 residues. Trimming took 3 bases from V and 2 from J, leaving 20 bases between them. The germline gives CDR1 SGHAT, CDR2 FQDESV (reference sequence). The CDR3 region has the DNA TGTGCCAGCAGCTTGGGACCGGGACCCGAATCAACCTACGAGCAGTACTTC. Protein product: CASSLGPGPESTYEQYF.

In this sample, this clonotype turned up many times. This chain connects TRBV27 to TRBJ1-6; 8 bases map to TRBD1. The CDR3 consists of 13 residues. V shed 5 bases and J 9 bases; nucleotides not matched to a gene: 3. Per the germline V gene, CDR1 is MNHEY and CDR2 is SMNVEV (reference sequence). The CDR3 protein is CASSPDRVSPLHF. As DNA, the CDR3 is TGTGCCAGCAGTCCGGACAGGGTTTCACCCCTCCACTTT.